This T cell receptor beta chain is drawn from a study of blood T cell repertoires in COVID-19. V was trimmed by 4 bases and J by 4 bases, leaving 14 bases between them. CDR3 length: 14 amino acids. Germline CDR1 SGHRS, CDR2 YFSETQ. Per the original data handling: For nucleated cells, counts were estimated from reference gene primer amplification. The protocol was immunoSEQ multiplex PCR, while the TCRdb copy is restricted to in-frame clones and leaves out a portion. The V and J calls and the clone size are those of that table, but D and trimming were determined from the DNA. Counted here are about 100,000 clones, about 89% occurring once; the ten biggest clones make up roughly 0.97%.

The V gene is TRBV5-1, the J gene TRBJ2-5; perhaps TRBD1 as D (7 bases). The source of this sequence is a man between 60 and 75 years old with acute or convalescent COVID-19. Input material: peripheral blood. Here the CDR3 DNA reads TGCGCCAGCAGCGGGAGGACAGGTGGAGAGACCCAGTACTTC. Translating gives CASSGRTGGETQYF. Filled out from reference TRBV5-1 and TRBJ2-5, the complete variable domain reads KAGVTQTPRYLIKTRGQQVTLSCSPISGHRSVSWYQQTPGQGLQFLFEYFSETQRNKGNFPGRFSGRQFSNSRSEMNVSTLELGDSALYLCASSGRTGGETQYFGPGTRLLVL.